This T cell receptor (beta chain) was captured by sequencing in a study of cytomegalovirus exposure and HLA in healthy donors. Broader study findings: Highest at DRB1 and lowest at HLA-C, TCR association rates differed among HLA loci in a later analysis. Donors belonging to an Asian-associated ancestry cluster reportedly showed fewer N-insertions in productive TCRs than the approximately 700-donor mean, according to what a later analysis found. The only immune exposure information that was available was CMV serostatus.

The PCR employed 60 Vbeta primers together with 13 Jbeta primers. Profiled with immunoSEQ multiplex PCR; TCRdb holds only in-frame clones, not every one. In the table there are 170,000 or so clones, about four fifths of which are singletons. As regards this clone: Its specificity is unknown.

Whereas donors were nominally healthy upon sampling, unrecorded immune exposures were probable. The sample taken for sequencing was PBMCs. The source is a young man in good health and CMV-seropositive.

CDR3: CASSQGLRAGGGTQYF. DNA for the CDR3: TGCGCCAGCAGCCAAGGGCTAAGAGCGGGAGGGGGTACGCAGTATTTT. This sequence joins TRBV4-1 and TRBJ2-3; TRBD2 matches at 10 bases. V lost 1 base, J lost 8 bases, and 9 bases stayed unmatched. Germline assignment: CDR1 MGHRA and CDR2 YSYEKL. The CDR3 runs to 16 residues.